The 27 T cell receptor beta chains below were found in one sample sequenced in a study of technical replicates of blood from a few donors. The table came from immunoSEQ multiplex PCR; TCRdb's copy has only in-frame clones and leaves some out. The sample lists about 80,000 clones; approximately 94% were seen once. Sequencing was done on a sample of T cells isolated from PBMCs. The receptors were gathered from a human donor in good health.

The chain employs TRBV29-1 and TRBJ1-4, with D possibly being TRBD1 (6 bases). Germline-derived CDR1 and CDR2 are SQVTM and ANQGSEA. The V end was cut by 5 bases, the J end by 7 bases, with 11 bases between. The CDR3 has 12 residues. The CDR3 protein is CSVLDSSEKLFF. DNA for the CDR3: TGCAGCGTTTTGGACAGCTCTGAAAAACTGTTTTTT.

Written as DNA, the CDR3 is TGTGCCAGCAGGCAGGGGCAGTTAGAAAAACTGTTTTTT. Amino acids: CASRQGQLEKLFF. V and J are TRBV28 and TRBJ1-4; the D gene is possibly TRBD1 (6 bases). Trimming pared 6 bases from V and 8 bases from J, leaving 13 bases between. The CDR3 consists of 13 residues. The germline V gene has CDR1 MDHEN and CDR2 SYDVKM. The full variable domain, completed using reference TRBV28 and TRBJ1-4, is DVKVTQSSRYLVKRTGEKVFLECVQDMDHENMFWYRQDPGLGLRLIYFSYDVKMKEKGDIPEGYSVSREKKERFSLILESASTNQTSMYLCASRQGQLEKLFFGSGTQLSVL.

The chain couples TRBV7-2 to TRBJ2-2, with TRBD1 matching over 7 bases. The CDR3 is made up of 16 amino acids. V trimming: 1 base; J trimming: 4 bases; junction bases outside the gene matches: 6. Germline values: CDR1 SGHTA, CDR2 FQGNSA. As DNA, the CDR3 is TGTGCCAGCAGCTTAGTGTTTGCAGGGGGCACCGGGGAGCTGTTTTTT. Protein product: CASSLVFAGGTGELFF.

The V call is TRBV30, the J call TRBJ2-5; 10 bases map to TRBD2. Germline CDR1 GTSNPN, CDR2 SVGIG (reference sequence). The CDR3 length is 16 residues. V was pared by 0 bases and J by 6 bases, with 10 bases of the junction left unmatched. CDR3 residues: CAWSVLASGRGKTQYF. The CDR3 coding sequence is TGTGCCTGGAGTGTATTGGCTAGCGGGAGAGGTAAGACCCAGTACTTC.

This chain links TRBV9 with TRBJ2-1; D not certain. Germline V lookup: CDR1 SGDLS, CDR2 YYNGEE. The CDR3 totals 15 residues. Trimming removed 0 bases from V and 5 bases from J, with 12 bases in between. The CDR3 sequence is CASSVGLLEDNEQFF. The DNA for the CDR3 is TGTGCCAGCAGCGTAGGCCTTCTAGAGGACAATGAGCAGTTCTTC.

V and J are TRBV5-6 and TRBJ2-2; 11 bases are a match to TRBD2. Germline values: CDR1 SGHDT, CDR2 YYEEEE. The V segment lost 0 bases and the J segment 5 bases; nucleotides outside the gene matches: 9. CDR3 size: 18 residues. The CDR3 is CASSLGVLAGVSTGELFF. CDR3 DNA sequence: TGTGCCAGCAGCTTGGGGGTACTAGCGGGAGTCAGTACCGGGGAGCTGTTTTTT. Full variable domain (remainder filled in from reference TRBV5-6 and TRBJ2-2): DAGVTQSPTHLIKTRGQQVTLRCSPKSGHDTVSWYQQALGQGPQFIFQYYEEEERQRGNFPDRFSGHQFPNYSSELNVNALLLGDSALYLCASSLGVLAGVSTGELFFGEGSRLTVL.

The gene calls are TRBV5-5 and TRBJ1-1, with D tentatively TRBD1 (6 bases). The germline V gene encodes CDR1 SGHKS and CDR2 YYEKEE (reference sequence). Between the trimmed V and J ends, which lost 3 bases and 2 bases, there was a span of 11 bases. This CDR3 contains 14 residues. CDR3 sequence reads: CASSWRQVNTEAFF. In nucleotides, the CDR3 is TGTGCCAGCAGCTGGCGACAGGTAAACACTGAAGCTTTCTTT. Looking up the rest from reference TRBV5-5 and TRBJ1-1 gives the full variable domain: DAGVTQSPTHLIKTRGQQVTLRCSPISGHKSVSWYQQVLGQGPQFIFQYYEKEERGRGNFPDRFSARQFPNYSSELNVNALLLGDSALYLCASSWRQVNTEAFFGQGTRLTVV.

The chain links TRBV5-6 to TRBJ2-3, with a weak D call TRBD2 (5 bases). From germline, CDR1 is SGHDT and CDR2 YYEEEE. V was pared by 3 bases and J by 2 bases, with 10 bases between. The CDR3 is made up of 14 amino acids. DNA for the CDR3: TGTGCCAGCAGCTGGAGAGGGTTCACAGATACGCAGTATTTT. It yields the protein CASSWRGFTDTQYF.

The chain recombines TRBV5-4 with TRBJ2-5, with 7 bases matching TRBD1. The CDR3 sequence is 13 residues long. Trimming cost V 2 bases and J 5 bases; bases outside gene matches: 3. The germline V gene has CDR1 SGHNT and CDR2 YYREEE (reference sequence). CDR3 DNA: TGTGCCAGCAGCTTCGACAGGGAGGAGACCCAGTACTTC. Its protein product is CASSFDREETQYF.

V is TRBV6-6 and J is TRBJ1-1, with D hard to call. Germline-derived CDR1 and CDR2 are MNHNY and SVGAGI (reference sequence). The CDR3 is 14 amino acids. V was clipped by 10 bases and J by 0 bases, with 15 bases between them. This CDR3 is CATAQTLMNTEAFF. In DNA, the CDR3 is TGTGCCACCGCCCAGACTCTTATGAACACTGAAGCTTTCTTT.

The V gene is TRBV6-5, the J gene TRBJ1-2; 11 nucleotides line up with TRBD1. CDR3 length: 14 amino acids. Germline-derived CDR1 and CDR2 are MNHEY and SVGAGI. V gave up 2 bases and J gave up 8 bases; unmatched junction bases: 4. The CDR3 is CASSYRTGGEGYTF. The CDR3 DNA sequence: TGTGCCAGCAGTTACAGGACAGGGGGCGAGGGCTACACCTTC.

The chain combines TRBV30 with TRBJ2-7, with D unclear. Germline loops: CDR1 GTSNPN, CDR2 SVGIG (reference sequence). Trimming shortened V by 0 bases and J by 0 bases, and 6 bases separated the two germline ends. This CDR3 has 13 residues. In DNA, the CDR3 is TGTGCCTGGAGTGTTGGGCTCTCCTACGAGCAGTACTTC. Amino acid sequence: CAWSVGLSYEQYF.

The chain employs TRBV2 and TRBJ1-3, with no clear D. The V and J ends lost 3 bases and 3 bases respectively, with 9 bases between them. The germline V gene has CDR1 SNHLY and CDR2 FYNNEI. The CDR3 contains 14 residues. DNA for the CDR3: TGTGCCAGCAGTGATTGGGGAGGTGGAAACACCATATATTTT. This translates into CASSDWGGGNTIYF.

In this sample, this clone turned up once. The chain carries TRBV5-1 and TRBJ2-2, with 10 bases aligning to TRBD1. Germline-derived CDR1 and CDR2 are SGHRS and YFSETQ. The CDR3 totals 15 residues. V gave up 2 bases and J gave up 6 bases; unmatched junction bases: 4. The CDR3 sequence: CASSFRQGAAGELFF. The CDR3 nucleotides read TGCGCCAGCAGCTTTAGACAGGGGGCTGCCGGGGAGCTGTTTTTT.

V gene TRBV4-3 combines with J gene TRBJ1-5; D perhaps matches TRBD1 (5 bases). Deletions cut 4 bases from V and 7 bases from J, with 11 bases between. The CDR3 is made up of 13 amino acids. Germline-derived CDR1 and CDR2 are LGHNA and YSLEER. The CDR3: CASSLRGSQPQHF. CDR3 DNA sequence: TGCGCCAGCAGCCTGCGGGGCAGCCAGCCCCAGCATTTT.

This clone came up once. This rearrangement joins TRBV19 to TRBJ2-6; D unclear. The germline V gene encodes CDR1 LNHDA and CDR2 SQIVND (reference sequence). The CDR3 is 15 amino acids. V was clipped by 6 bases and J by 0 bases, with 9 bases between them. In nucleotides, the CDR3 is TGTGCCAGTAGGGCTTTCAGCTCTGGGGCCAACGTCCTGACTTTC. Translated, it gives CASRAFSSGANVLTF.

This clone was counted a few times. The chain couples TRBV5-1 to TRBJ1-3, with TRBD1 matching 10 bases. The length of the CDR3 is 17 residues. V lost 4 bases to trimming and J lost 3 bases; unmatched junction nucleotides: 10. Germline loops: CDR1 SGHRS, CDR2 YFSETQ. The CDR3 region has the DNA TGCGCCAGCAGCGTAGACTCCGGGACAGGGGTTGGAAACACCATATATTTT. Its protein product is CASSVDSGTGVGNTIYF.

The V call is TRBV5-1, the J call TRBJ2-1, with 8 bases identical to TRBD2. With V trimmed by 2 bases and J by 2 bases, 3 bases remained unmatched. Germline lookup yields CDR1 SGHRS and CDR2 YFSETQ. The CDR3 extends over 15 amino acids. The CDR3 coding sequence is TGCGCCAGCAGCTTTACTAGCGGAACCTACAATGAGCAGTTCTTC. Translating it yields CASSFTSGTYNEQFF.

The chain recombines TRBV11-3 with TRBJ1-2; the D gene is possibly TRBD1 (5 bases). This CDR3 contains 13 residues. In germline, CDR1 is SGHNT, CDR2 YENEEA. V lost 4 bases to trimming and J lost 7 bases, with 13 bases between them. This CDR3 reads CASSYEGGAGYTF. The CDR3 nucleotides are TGTGCCAGCAGCTATGAGGGAGGGGCTGGCTACACCTTC. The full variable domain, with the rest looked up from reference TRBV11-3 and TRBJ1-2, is EAGVVQSPRYKIIEKKQPVAFWCNPISGHNTLYWYLQNLGQGPELLIRYENEEAVDDSQLPKDRFSAERLKGVDSTLKIQPAELGDSAVYLCASSYEGGAGYTFGSGTRLTVV.

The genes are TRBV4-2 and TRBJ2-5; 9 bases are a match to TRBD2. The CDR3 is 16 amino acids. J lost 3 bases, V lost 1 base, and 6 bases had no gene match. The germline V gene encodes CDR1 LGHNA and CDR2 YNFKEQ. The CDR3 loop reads CASSQGWTSVKETQYF. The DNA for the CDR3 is TGTGCCAGCAGCCAAGGATGGACTAGCGTTAAAGAGACCCAGTACTTC.

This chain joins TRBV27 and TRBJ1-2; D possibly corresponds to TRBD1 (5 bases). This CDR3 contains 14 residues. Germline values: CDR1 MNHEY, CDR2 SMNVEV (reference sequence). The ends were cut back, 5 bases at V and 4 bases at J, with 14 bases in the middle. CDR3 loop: CASSPQTVSYGYTF. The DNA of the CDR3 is TGTGCCAGCAGTCCCCAGACAGTTTCCTATGGCTACACCTTC.

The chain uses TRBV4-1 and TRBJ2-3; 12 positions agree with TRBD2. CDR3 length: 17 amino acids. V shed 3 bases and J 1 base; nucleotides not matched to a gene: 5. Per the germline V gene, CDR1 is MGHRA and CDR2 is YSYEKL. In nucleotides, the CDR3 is TGCGCCAGCAGCCAGGGACTAGCGGGCTGGGGCACAGATACGCAGTATTTT. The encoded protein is CASSQGLAGWGTDTQYF.

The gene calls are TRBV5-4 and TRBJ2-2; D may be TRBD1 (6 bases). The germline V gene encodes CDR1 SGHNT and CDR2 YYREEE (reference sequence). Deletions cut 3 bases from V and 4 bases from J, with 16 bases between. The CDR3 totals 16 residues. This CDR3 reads CASSSMNDRTTGELFF. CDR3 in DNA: TGTGCCAGCAGCTCCATGAACGACAGGACCACCGGGGAGCTGTTTTTT.

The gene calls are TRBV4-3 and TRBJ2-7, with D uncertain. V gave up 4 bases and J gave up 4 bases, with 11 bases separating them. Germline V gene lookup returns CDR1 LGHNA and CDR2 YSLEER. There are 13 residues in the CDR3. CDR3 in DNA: TGCGCCAGCAGCCCTCGGTCCGGGTACGAGCAGTACTTC. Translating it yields CASSPRSGYEQYF.

This CDR3 is CASNKPTNEKLFF. The DNA of the CDR3 is TGTGCCAGTAATAAGCCCACTAATGAAAAACTGTTTTTT. The genes are TRBV19 and TRBJ1-4; D gene unclear. The CDR3 sequence is 13 residues long. V gave up 7 bases and J gave up 2 bases, with 8 bases separating them. Germline V gene sequence: CDR1 LNHDA, CDR2 SQIVND (reference sequence). Variable domain in full (rest from reference TRBV19 and TRBJ1-4): DGGITQSPKYLFRKEGQNVTLSCEQNLNHDAMYWYRQDPGQGLRLIYYSQIVNDFQKGDIAEGYSVSREKKESFPLTVTSAQKNPTAFYLCASNKPTNEKLFFGSGTQLSVL.

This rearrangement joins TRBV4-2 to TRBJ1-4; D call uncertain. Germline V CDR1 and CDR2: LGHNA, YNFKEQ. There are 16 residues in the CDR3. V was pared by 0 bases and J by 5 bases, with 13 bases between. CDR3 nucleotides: TGTGCCAGCAGCCAAGAGGTGCGGGTGGGGAATGAAAAACTGTTTTTT. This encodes CASSQEVRVGNEKLFF.

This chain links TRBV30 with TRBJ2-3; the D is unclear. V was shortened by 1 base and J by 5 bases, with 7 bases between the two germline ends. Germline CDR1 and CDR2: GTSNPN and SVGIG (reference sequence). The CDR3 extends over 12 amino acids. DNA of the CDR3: TGTGCCTGGAGTGGAGGTCAAGATACGCAGTATTTT. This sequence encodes CAWSGGQDTQYF.